What follows are 3 T cell receptor beta chains derived from one specimen sequenced in a study of shared clonotypes between healthy human individuals. Generated by immunoSEQ multiplex PCR, the TCRdb table keeps only in-frame clones and is missing some. This table holds some 1.5 million clones, 96% found once. The sample comprised naive CD4+ T cells sorted from blood. Subset in this sample: CD45RA+ positively selected. The receptors originated from a man aged 25-45 years in good health.

Written as DNA, the CDR3 is TGTGCCAGCTCACCGTCAAAGAGCACAGATACGCAGTATTTT. As protein: CASSPSKSTDTQYF. V gene TRBV18 combines with J gene TRBJ2-3; no reliable D call. The V end was cut by 3 bases, the J end by 0 bases, with 7 bases between. The CDR3 spans 14 residues. Looked up from germline, CDR1 is KGHSH and CDR2 is LQKENI.

This chain connects TRBV5-1 to TRBJ2-7; TRBD2 matches at 7 bases. The germline CDR1 and CDR2 sequences are SGHRS and YFSETQ. The CDR3 contains 14 residues. V was pared by 6 bases and J by 3 bases, with 9 bases of the junction left unmatched. DNA for the CDR3: TGCGCCAGCAACCCAGGACTAGAGGGCTACGAGCAGTACTTC. Its protein is CASNPGLEGYEQYF.

The chain combines TRBV10-3 with TRBJ2-7; 8 bases are shared with TRBD2. Germline values: CDR1 ENHRY, CDR2 SYGVKD. J was trimmed by 0 bases and V by 0 bases; bases with no gene match: 4. This CDR3 has 16 amino acids. The CDR3 loop is CAISESGSGSSYEQYF. CDR3 nucleotide sequence: TGTGCCATCAGTGAGTCCGGGAGCGGGAGCTCCTACGAGCAGTACTTC.